Following are 13 T cell receptor beta chains from one sample sequenced in a study of T cells after somatic rescue of genetic block. Only in-frame clones appear in the TCRdb table, and some are missing; sequencing was by immunoSEQ multiplex PCR. This table has tens of thousands of clones, 75% to 90% appearing once. Source material: peripheral blood mononuclear cells (PBMCs). The receptors originated from a young woman.

V gene TRBV18 combines with J gene TRBJ2-1; the D is unclear. With 3 bases removed from V and 7 bases from J, the gap between germline ends came to 13 bases. This CDR3 region has 14 residues. The V gene's germline CDR1 is KGHSH and CDR2 LQKENI. CDR3 amino acids: CASSPRQFGNEQFF. The CDR3 nucleotides read TGTGCCAGCTCACCCAGACAATTCGGGAATGAGCAGTTCTTC.

The rearrangement joins TRBV28 to TRBJ2-1, with 7 bases identical to TRBD2. The junction had 13 bases not matched to a gene; V was cut back by 6 bases and J by 5 bases. Germline CDR1 MDHEN, CDR2 SYDVKM. The CDR3 has 16 amino acids. The DNA of the CDR3 is TGTGCCAGCAGCTACCTTGGGGGGGTAGGTAACAATGAGCAGTTCTTC. Protein sequence: CASSYLGGVGNNEQFF.

This chain joins TRBV11-2 and TRBJ2-5; 11 bases line up with TRBD2. The germline V gene encodes CDR1 SGHAT and CDR2 FQNNGV. CDR3 length: 16 amino acids. Losses at the gene ends were 2 bases for V and 4 bases for J; bases not matched to a gene: 6. The CDR3 nucleotides are TGTGCCAGCAGCTTAATGCCGACTAGCGGGATAGAGACCCAGTACTTC. Translating gives CASSLMPTSGIETQYF.

The genes are TRBV5-1 and TRBJ2-6; D is perhaps TRBD2 (5 bases). The CDR3 spans 14 residues. Trimming cost V 3 bases and J 2 bases, with 6 bases left between them. The germline gives CDR1 SGHRS, CDR2 YFSETQ. CDR3 coding DNA: TGCGCCAGCAGCTCCGGGACTGGGGCCAACGTCCTGACTTTC. Protein product: CASSSGTGANVLTF.

This clone appeared a few times. V gene TRBV6-5 combines with J gene TRBJ1-1; D unresolved. Deletions cut 5 bases from V and 2 bases from J, with 9 bases between. Germline-derived CDR1 and CDR2 are MNHEY and SVGAGI. The CDR3 sequence is 13 residues long. The CDR3 region is CASSTDRNTEAFF. CDR3 nucleotides: TGTGCCAGCAGTACCGACCGAAACACTGAAGCTTTCTTT.

J is TRBJ1-2 and V is TRBV10-3, with D tentatively TRBD1 (5 bases). This CDR3 comprises 13 residues. The germline gives CDR1 ENHRY, CDR2 SYGVKD. Trimming pared 3 bases from V and 6 bases from J, leaving 11 bases between. The CDR3 DNA reads as TGTGCCATCAGTGAAAGGGGCAGGGATGGCTACACCTTC. Its protein product is CAISERGRDGYTF.

The chain joins TRBV30 to TRBJ1-1; D is unclear. This CDR3 has 11 amino acids. Germline assignment: CDR1 GTSNPN and CDR2 SVGIG (reference sequence). CDR3 in DNA: TGTGCTTCCGGAGAGGGAACTGAAGCTTTCTTT. The encoded protein is CASGEGTEAFF.

Only a few counts were recorded for this clone. V and J are TRBV10-2 and TRBJ1-4; 8 bases match TRBD1. Germline loops: CDR1 WSHSY, CDR2 SAAADI. The CDR3 spans 14 residues. V lost 7 bases and J lost 8; bases outside the gene matches: 9. The CDR3 DNA reads as TGCGCCAGCAACAACAGGGGGGAGTTGGAAAAACTGTTTTTT. Protein: CASNNRGELEKLFF.

The chain employs TRBV7-9 and TRBJ1-1, with D uncertain. V lost 3 bases and J lost 2, with 4 bases in between. CDR1 SEHNR and CDR2 FQNEAQ come from the germline V gene (reference sequence). This CDR3 contains 12 residues. The CDR3 here is CASSFSNTEAFF. The CDR3 bases are TGTGCCAGCAGCTTTAGTAACACTGAAGCTTTCTTT.

The chain recombines TRBV2 with TRBJ2-3, with 8 bases aligning to TRBD2. CDR3 length: 14 amino acids. J was trimmed by 1 base and V by 8 bases; bases with no gene match: 5. Germline-derived CDR1 and CDR2 are SNHLY and FYNNEI. The CDR3 reads CASLRGEGTDTQYF. The CDR3 DNA sequence: TGTGCCAGCCTGCGGGGGGAGGGCACAGATACGCAGTATTTT. Looking up the rest from reference TRBV2 and TRBJ2-3 gives the full variable domain: EPEVTQTPSHQVTQMGQEVILRCVPISNHLYFYWYRQILGQKVEFLVSFYNNEISEKSEIFDDQFSVERPDGSNFTLKIRSTKLEDSAMYFCASLRGEGTDTQYFGPGTRLTVL.

The V gene is TRBV5-1, the J gene TRBJ1-4; D may be TRBD1 (5 bases). Germline V lookup: CDR1 SGHRS, CDR2 YFSETQ. This CDR3 region has 18 residues. The germline V and J ends were trimmed by 4 bases and 0 bases, with 19 bases remaining between them. CDR3 in amino acids: CASSRGRAGDATNEKLFF. CDR3 nucleotides: TGCGCCAGCAGCCGGGGCCGGGCGGGCGATGCAACTAATGAAAAACTGTTTTTT. The whole variable domain, filled in from reference TRBV5-1 and TRBJ1-4, reads KAGVTQTPRYLIKTRGQQVTLSCSPISGHRSVSWYQQTPGQGLQFLFEYFSETQRNKGNFPGRFSGRQFSNSRSEMNVSTLELGDSALYLCASSRGRAGDATNEKLFFGSGTQLSVL.

V usage is TRBV7-6 and J usage is TRBJ2-1; 12 bases agree with TRBD2. Germline lookup yields CDR1 SGHVS and CDR2 FNYEAQ. The CDR3 is 18 amino acids. J lost 5 bases, V lost 1 base, and 9 bases had no gene match. CDR3 sequence reads: CASSLGSLLAGGHNEQFF. The CDR3 bases are TGTGCCAGCAGCTTAGGCTCCCTACTAGCGGGAGGTCACAATGAGCAGTTCTTC.

V gene TRBV7-8 combines with J gene TRBJ2-1, with 7 bases lining up with TRBD2. The CDR3 is 16 amino acids. Germline CDR1 SGHVS, CDR2 FQNEAQ. Losses at the gene ends were 5 bases for V and 1 base for J; bases not matched to a gene: 8. The CDR3 reads CASSPGWGGSYNEQFF. As DNA, the CDR3 is TGTGCCAGCAGCCCCGGGTGGGGGGGGTCCTACAATGAGCAGTTCTTC.